This is a list of T cell receptor beta chains from one sample in a study of T cell repertoires in cytomegalovirus infection. Each CDR3 protein is one row after TCRdb ran MiXCR on the reads. In the table there are around 630,000 distinct CDR3 sequences, 24% of which are singletons. Sequencing was done on a sample of CD8+ T cells from PBMCs. The receptors stem from a human donor in good health (CMV status not recorded). Some clones in this sample may be carry-over from other donors' samples. The CDR3 runs from the conserved cysteine through the conserved F or W. Each record gives: V gene, J gene, clone size, CDR3 length, D gene, CDR3 protein, CDR3 DNA. D genes are given only for firm matches. Size tells how often a clone was seen (once, few, many) or the class of an expanded clone, and some rows leave it out.

>TRBV15|TRBJ2-5|many|19|TRBD2
CATSSSDGGGTRWGETQYF
TGTGCCACCAGCTCCTCCGACGGCGGGGGTACCAGATGGGGTGAGACCCAGTACTTC
>TRBV7-6|TRBJ1-2|many|14|TRBD1
CASSFEQGIYGYTF
TGTGCCAGCAGCTTTGAACAGGGGATCTATGGCTACACCTTC
>TRBV5-1|TRBJ1-1|few|15|TRBD1
CASTQGGGSNTEAFF
TGCGCCAGCACCCAAGGGGGCGGCTCGAACACTGAAGCTTTCTTT
>TRBV4-1|TRBJ1-2|.|14|TRBD1
CASSQDWDRGNFVF
TGCGCCAGCAGCCAAGATTGGGACAGGGGGAATTTTGTCTTC
>TRBV9|TRBJ2-3|.|17|TRBD2
CASSPRGTSGLSDTQYF
TGTGCCAGCAGCCCCCGAGGGACTAGCGGCCTCAGTGATACGCAGTATTTT
>TRBV7-8|TRBJ2-3|.|17|.
CASSLGRGRSYTDTQYF
TGTGCCAGCAGCTTAGGAAGAGGACGGAGCTACACAGATACGCAGTATTTT
>TRBV19|TRBJ1-5|many|14|.
CASNLISRNQPQHF
TGTGCCAGTAATCTTATCTCACGGAATCAGCCCCAGCATTTT
>TRBV12-3/TRBV12-4|TRBJ2-2|.|15|.
CASSSDYRNTGELFF
TGTGCCAGCAGTTCCGACTACCGGAATACCGGGGAGCTGTTTTTT
>TRBV29-1|TRBJ1-2|few|13|.
CSVEGDIIYGYTF
TGCAGCGTTGAAGGGGACATCATCTATGGCTACACCTTC
>TRBV7-6|TRBJ2-3|many|16|TRBD2
CASSQTSGLRTDTQYF
TGTGCCAGCAGCCAGACTAGCGGGTTACGCACAGATACGCAGTATTTT
>TRBV7-8|TRBJ2-5|many|15|.
CASSLNDGVQETQYF
TGTGCCAGCAGCCTGAATGACGGGGTACAAGAGACCCAGTACTTC
>TRBV11-3|TRBJ2-3|many|16|TRBD2
CASSLRGLASPDTQYF
TGTGCCAGCAGCCTCCGGGGACTAGCCTCCCCAGATACGCAGTATTTT
>TRBV28|TRBJ2-3|few|15|TRBD2
CASSFSSGGLDTQYF
TGTGCCAGCAGTTTTTCTAGCGGGGGGTTGGATACGCAGTATTTT
>TRBV7-6|TRBJ1-1|.|15|.
CASSSWTDLNTEAFF
TGTGCCAGCAGCTCTTGGACGGATTTGAACACTGAAGCTTTCTTT
>TRBV19|TRBJ2-7|.|15|.
CASSIESGSSYEQYF
TGTGCCAGTAGTATTGAGTCGGGGAGCTCCTACGAGCAGTACTTC
>TRBV12-3/TRBV12-4|TRBJ2-5|few|16|TRBD2
CASRSPGLAEEETQYF
TGTGCCAGCAGGTCTCCGGGACTAGCTGAGGAGGAGACCCAGTACTTC
>TRBV6-2/TRBV6-3|TRBJ2-1|.|12|.
CAILTVFNEQFF
TGTGCCATCCTGACGGTATTCAATGAGCAGTTCTTC